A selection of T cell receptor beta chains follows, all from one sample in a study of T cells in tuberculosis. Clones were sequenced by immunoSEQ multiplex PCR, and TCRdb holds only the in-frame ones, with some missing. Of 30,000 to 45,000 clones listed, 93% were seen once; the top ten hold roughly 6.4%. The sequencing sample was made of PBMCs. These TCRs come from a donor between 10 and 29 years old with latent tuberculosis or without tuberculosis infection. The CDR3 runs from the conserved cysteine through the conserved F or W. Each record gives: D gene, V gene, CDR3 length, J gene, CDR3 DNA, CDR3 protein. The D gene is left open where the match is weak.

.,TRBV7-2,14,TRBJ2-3,TGTGCCAGCAGCCCGCGGACTAAGGGGAGAACGCAGTATTTT,CASSPRTKGRTQYF
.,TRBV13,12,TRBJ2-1,TGTGCCAGCAGCTTACCAGGTCTTCAGCAGTTCTTC,CASSLPGLQQFF
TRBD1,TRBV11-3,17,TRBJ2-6,TGTGCCAGCAGCCCACAGGGGGCCATCTCTGGGGCCAACGTCCTGACTTTC,CASSPQGAISGANVLTF
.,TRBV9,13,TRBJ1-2,TGTGCCAGCAGCGTAGTGCCTAGCTATGGCTACACCTTC,CASSVVPSYGYTF
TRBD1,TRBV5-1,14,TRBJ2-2,TGCGCCAGCTCGGGACAGGGTCCCACCGGGGAGCTGTTTTTT,CASSGQGPTGELFF
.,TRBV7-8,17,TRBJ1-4,TGTGCCAGCAGCTCGCCTATCGCGGACAGAAGTAATGAAAAACTGTTTTTT,CASSSPIADRSNEKLFF
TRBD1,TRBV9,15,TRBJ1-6,TGTGCCAGCAGCGTCCGGACAGGGGTTAATTCACCCCTCCACTTT,CASSVRTGVNSPLHF
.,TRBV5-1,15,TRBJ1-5,TGCGCCAGCAGCTCCCAGGGGATACGCAATCAGCCCCAGCATTTT,CASSSQGIRNQPQHF
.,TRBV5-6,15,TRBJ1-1,TGTGCCAGCAGCTTTTCCCCGATAGTGAACACTGAAGCTTTCTTT,CASSFSPIVNTEAFF
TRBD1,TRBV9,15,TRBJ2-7,TGTGCCAGCAGTCGCATGGGACAGGGGGCGGACGAGCAGTACTTC,CASSRMGQGADEQYF
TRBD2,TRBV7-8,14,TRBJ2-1,TGTGCCAGCAGGGGGACTAGCGTATACAATGAGCAGTTCTTC,CASRGTSVYNEQFF
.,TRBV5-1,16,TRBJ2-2,TGCGCCAGCAGCTGGCTTGGCGGAGGGAACACCGGGGAGCTGTTTTTT,CASSWLGGGNTGELFF